This T cell receptor (beta chain) was sequenced for a study of identical twins. V shed 5 bases, J shed 6 bases, and the junction held 11 bases outside the gene matches. Germline loops: CDR1 DFQATT, CDR2 SNEGSKA (reference sequence). This CDR3 is 15 amino acids long. TCRdb recomputed calls from the 5' RACE reads with MiXCR, one row per CDR3 protein. The profile covers 570,000 or so distinct CDR3 sequences, with approximately 9.6% appearing a single time and 2.5% to 3.5% taken by the ten largest. This sample was shared with a second study, whose subject was yellow fever vaccine responses in identical twins.

The chain combines TRBV20-1 with TRBJ1-5; TRBD1 matches 9 bases. This clonotype was sampled from a woman under 30 in good health. Sequencing input: PBMCs. The CDR3 spells CSAAPLQGAGQPQHF. The DNA for the CDR3 is TGCAGTGCTGCACCCCTACAGGGGGCGGGTCAGCCCCAGCATTTT.